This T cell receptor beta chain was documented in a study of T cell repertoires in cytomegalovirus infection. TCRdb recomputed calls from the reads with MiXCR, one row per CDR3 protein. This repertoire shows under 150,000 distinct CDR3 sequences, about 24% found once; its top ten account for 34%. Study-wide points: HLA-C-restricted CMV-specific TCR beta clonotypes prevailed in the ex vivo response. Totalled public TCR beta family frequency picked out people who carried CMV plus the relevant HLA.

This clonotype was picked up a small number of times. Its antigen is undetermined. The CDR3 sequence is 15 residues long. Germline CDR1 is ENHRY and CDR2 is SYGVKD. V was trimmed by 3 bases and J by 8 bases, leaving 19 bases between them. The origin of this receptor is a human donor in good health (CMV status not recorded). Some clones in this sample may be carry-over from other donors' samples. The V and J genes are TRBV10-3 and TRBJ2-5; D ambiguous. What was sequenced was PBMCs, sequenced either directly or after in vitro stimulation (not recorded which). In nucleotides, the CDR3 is TGTGCCATCAGTGAAGCTCTGGATTCAAGAGACACCCAGTACTTC. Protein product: CAISEALDSRDTQYF.